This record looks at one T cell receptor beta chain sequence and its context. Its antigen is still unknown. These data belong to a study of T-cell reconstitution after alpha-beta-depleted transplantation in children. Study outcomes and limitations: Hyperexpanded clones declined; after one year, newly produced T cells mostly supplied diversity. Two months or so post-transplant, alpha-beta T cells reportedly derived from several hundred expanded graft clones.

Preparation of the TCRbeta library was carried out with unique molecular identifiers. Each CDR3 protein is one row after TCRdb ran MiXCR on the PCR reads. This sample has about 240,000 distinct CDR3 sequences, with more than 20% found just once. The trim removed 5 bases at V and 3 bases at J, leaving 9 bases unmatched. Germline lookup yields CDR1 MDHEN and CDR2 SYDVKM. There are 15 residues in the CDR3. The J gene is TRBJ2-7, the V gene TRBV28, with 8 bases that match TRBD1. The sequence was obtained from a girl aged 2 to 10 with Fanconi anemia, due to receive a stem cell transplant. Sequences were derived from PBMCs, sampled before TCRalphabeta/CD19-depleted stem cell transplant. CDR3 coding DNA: TGTGCCAGCAGTCAGTACCCGGGACAGGTCTACGAGCAGTACTTC. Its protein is CASSQYPGQVYEQYF.